This T cell receptor beta chain emerged from a study of blood T cell repertoires in COVID-19. Assay used: immunoSEQ multiplex PCR; TCRdb lists only in-frame clones, some missing. The sample holds approximately 150,000 clones, about nine tenths seen once. The CDR3 loop spans 15 amino acids. The ends lost 4 bases at V and 8 bases at J; junction bases unmatched: 8. Germline assignment: CDR1 MNHEY and CDR2 SVGAGI. The count of this clone is one. The receptor was isolated from a woman in her thirties or forties who had been exposed to COVID-19. This chain joins TRBV6-5 and TRBJ1-6; TRBD1 agrees at 7 bases. Sequencing was performed on PBMCs or T cells enriched from blood (not recorded which). The CDR3 here is CASSSRDRHYSPLHF. Here the CDR3 DNA reads TGTGCCAGCAGTTCCCGGGACAGACATTATTCACCCCTCCACTTT.